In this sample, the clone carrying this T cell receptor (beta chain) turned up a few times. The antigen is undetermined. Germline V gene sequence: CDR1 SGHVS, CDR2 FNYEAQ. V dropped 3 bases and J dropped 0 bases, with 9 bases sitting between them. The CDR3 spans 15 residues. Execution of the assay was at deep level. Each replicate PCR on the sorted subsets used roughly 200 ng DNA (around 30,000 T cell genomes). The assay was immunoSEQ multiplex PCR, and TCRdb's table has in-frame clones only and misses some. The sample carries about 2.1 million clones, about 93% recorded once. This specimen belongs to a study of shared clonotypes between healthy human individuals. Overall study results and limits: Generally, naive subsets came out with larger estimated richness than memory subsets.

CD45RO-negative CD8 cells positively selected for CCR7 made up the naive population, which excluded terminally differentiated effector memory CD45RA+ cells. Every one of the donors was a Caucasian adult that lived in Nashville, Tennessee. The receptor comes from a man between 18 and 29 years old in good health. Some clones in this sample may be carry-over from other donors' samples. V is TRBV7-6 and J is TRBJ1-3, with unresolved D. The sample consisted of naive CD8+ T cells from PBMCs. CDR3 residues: CASSFEGSSGNTIYF. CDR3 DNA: TGTGCCAGCAGCTTTGAAGGGAGCTCTGGAAACACCATATATTTT.